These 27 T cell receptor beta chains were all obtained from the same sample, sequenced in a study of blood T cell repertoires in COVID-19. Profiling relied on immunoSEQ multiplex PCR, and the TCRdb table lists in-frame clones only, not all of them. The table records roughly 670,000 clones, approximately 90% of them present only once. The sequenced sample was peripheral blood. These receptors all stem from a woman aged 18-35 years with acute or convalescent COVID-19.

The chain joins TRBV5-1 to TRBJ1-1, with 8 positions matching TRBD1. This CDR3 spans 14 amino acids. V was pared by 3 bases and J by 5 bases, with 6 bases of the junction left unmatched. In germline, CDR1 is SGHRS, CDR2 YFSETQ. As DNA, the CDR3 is TGCGCCAGCAGCTACAAGACAGGGGAGACTGAAGCTTTCTTT. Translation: CASSYKTGETEAFF.

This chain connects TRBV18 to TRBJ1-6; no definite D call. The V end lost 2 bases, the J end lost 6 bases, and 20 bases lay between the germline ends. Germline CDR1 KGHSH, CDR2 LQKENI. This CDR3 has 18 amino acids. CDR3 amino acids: CASSPTFVNAGGNSPLHF. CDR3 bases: TGTGCCAGCTCACCAACCTTCGTAAACGCCGGTGGTAATTCACCCCTCCACTTT.

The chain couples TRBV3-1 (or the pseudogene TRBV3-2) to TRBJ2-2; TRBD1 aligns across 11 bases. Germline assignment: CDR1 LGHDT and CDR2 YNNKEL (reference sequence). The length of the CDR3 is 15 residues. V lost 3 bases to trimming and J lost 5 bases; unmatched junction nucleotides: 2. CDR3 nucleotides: TGTGCCAGCAGCCAGGGGACAGGGGGAACCGGGGAGCTGTTTTTT. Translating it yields CASSQGTGGTGELFF.

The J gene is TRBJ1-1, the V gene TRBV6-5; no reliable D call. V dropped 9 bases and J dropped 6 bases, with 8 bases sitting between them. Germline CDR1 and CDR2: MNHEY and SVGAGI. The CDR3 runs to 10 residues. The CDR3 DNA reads TGTGCCAGTGAGGAACCTGAAGCTTTCTTT. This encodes CASEEPEAFF.

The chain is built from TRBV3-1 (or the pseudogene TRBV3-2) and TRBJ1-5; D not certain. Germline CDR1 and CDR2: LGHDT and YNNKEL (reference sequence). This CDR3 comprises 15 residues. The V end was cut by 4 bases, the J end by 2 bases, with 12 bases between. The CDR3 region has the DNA TGTGCCAGCAGCCGCGGGAGTTTGGGCAATCAGCCCCAGCATTTT. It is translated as CASSRGSLGNQPQHF.

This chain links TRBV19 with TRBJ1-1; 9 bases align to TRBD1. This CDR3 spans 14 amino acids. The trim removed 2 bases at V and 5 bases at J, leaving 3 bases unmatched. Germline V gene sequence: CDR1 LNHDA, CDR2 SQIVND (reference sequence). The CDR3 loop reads CASSITGGKTEAFF. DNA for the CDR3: TGTGCCAGTAGTATAACAGGGGGCAAAACTGAAGCTTTCTTT. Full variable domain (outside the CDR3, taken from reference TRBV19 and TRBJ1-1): DGGITQSPKYLFRKEGQNVTLSCEQNLNHDAMYWYRQDPGQGLRLIYYSQIVNDFQKGDIAEGYSVSREKKESFPLTVTSAQKNPTAFYLCASSITGGKTEAFFGQGTRLTVV.

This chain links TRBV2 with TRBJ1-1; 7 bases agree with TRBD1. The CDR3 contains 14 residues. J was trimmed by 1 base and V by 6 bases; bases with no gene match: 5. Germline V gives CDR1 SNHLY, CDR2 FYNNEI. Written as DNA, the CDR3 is TGTGCCAGCAGCTCCGGGACAGAGAACACTGAAGCTTTCTTT. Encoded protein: CASSSGTENTEAFF.

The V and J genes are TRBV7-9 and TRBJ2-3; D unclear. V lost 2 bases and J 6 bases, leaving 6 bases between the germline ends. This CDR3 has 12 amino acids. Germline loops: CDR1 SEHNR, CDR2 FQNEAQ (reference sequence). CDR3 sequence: CASSLLFDTQYF. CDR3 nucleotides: TGTGCCAGCAGCTTATTATTCGATACGCAGTATTTT.

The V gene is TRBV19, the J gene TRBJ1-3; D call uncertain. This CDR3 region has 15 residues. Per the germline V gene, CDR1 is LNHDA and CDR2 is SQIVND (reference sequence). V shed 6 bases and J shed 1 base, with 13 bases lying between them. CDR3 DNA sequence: TGTGCCAGTAGCAGTACAGCAAATTCTGGAAACACCATATATTTT. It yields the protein CASSSTANSGNTIYF.

The CDR3 loop is CASSLELGNQPQHF. CDR3 DNA: TGCGCCAGCAGCTTAGAGCTCGGCAATCAGCCCCAGCATTTT. The chain uses TRBV5-1 and TRBJ1-5, with D unclear. Trimming removed 2 bases at V and 2 bases at J, with 8 bases between. Germline V gene sequence: CDR1 SGHRS, CDR2 YFSETQ. The CDR3 contains 14 residues.

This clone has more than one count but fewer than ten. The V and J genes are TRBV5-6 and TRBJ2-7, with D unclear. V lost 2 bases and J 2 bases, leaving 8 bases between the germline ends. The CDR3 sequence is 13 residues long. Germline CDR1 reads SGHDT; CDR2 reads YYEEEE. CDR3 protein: CASSFTDTYEQYF. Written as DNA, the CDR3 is TGTGCCAGCAGCTTCACCGACACCTACGAGCAGTACTTC.

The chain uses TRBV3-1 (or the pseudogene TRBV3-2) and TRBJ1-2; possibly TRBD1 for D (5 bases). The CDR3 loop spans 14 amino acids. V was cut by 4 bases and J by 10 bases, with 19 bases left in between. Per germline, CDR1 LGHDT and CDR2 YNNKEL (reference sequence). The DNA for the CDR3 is TGTGCCAGCAGCCCCACCGGGACTCCCAGGGACTACACCTTC. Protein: CASSPTGTPRDYTF.

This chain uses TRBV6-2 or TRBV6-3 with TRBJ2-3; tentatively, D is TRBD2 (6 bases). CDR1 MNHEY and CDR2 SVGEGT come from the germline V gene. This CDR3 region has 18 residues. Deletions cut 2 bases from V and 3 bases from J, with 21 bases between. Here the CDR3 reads CASSYDFGGLATTDTQYF. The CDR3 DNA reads TGTGCCAGCAGTTACGATTTCGGGGGACTCGCAACTACAGATACGCAGTATTTT.

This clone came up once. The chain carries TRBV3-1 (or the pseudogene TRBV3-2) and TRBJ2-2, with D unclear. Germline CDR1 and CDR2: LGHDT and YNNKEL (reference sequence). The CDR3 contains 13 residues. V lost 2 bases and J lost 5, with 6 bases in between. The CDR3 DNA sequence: TGTGCCAGCAGCCAAAGCCCGACCGGGGAGCTGTTTTTT. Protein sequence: CASSQSPTGELFF.

The CDR3 DNA sequence: TGTGCCAGCAGGCCTTTTGGGGGACAACAATATGGCTACACCTTC. Protein product: CASRPFGGQQYGYTF. The rearrangement joins TRBV2 to TRBJ1-2; TRBD1 might be the D (6 bases). The V gene lost 6 bases and the J gene lost 5 bases, with 19 bases spanning the gap. Germline CDR1 and CDR2: SNHLY and FYNNEI. This CDR3 is 15 amino acids long. The variable domain in full, with the rest retrieved from reference TRBV2 and TRBJ1-2, is EPEVTQTPSHQVTQMGQEVILRCVPISNHLYFYWYRQILGQKVEFLVSFYNNEISEKSEIFDDQFSVERPDGSNFTLKIRSTKLEDSAMYFCASRPFGGQQYGYTFGSGTRLTVV.

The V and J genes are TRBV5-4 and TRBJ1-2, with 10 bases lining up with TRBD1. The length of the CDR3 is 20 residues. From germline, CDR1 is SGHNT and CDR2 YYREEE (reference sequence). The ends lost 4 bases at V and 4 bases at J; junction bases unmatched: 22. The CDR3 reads CASSTHSPGTGAASLYGYTF. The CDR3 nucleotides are TGTGCCAGCAGCACGCACTCTCCCGGGACAGGGGCCGCTAGCCTCTATGGCTACACCTTC.

CDR3 DNA sequence: TGTGCCAGTAGTATGGTAGGGGGAGATCAGCCCCAGCATTTT. Encoded protein: CASSMVGGDQPQHF. This chain links TRBV19 with TRBJ1-5; weak D call: TRBD1 (6 bases). Germline CDR1 and CDR2: LNHDA and SQIVND (reference sequence). The length of the CDR3 is 14 residues. Trimming stripped 3 bases from V and 5 bases from J, with 11 bases between.

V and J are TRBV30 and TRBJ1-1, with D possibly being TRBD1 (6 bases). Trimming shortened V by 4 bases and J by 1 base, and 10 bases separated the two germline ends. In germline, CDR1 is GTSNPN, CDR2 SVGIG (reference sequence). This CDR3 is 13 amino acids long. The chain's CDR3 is CAWKIRGNTEAFF. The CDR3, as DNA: TGTGCCTGGAAGATCAGGGGGAACACTGAAGCTTTCTTT.

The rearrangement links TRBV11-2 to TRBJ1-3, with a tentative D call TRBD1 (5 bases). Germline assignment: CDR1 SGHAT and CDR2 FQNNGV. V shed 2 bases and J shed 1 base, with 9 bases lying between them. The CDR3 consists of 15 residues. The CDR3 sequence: CASSLIRGSGNTIYF. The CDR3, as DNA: TGTGCCAGCAGCTTAATAAGGGGATCTGGAAACACCATATATTTT.

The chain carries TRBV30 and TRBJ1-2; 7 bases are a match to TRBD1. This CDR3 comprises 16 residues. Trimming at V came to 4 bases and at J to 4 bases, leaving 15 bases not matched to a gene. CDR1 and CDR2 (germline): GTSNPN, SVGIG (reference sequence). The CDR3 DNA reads TGTGCCTGGACCGGGACAGCAGAGTATTCTAGCTATGGCTACACCTTC. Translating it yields CAWTGTAEYSSYGYTF.

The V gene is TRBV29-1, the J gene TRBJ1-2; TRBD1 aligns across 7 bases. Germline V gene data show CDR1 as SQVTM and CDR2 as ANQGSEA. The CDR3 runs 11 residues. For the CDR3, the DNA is TGCACCCTGGACAGGACTTATGGCTACACCTTC. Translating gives CTLDRTYGYTF.

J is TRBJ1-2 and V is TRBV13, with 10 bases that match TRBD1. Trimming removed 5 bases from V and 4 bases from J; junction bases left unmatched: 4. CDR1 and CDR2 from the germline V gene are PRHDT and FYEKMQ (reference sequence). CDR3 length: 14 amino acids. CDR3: CASSRDRGSYGYTF. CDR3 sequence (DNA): TGTGCCAGCAGCCGGGACAGGGGATCCTATGGCTACACCTTC.

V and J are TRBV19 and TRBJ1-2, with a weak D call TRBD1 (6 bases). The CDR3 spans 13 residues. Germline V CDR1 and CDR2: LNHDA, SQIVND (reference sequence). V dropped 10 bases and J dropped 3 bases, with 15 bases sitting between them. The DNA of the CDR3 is TGTGCCACAACAAACAGGGATGACTATGGCTACACCTTC. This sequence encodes CATTNRDDYGYTF.

The CDR3 nucleotides read TGCAGTGCTAGTGAGGGAGGTTTGGGAGAGACCCAGTACTTC. The encoded protein is CSASEGGLGETQYF. The chain has TRBV20-1 and TRBJ2-5, with D possibly being TRBD2 (6 bases). The CDR3 contains 14 residues. V shed 3 bases and J shed 4 bases, with 15 bases lying between them. From germline, CDR1 is DFQATT and CDR2 SNEGSKA (reference sequence).

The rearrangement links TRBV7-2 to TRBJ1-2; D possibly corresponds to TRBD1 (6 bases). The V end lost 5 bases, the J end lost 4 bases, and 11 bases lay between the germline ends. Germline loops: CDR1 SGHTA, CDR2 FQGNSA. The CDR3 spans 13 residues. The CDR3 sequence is CASSKDSFYGYTF. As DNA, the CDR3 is TGTGCCAGCAGCAAGGACAGTTTCTATGGCTACACCTTC.

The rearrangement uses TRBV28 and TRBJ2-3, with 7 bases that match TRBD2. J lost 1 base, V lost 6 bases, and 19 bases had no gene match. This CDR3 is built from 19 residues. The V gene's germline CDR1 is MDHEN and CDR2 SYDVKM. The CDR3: CASREMTGGHSSGTDTQYF. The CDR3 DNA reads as TGTGCCAGCAGGGAGATGACGGGGGGTCATTCGTCGGGCACAGATACGCAGTATTTT.

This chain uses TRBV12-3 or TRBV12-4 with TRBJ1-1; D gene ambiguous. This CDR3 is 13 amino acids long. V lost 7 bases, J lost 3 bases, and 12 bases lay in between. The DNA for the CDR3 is TGTGCCAGCAAGGTAGGTCGGGACACTGAAGCTTTCTTT. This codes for CASKVGRDTEAFF.